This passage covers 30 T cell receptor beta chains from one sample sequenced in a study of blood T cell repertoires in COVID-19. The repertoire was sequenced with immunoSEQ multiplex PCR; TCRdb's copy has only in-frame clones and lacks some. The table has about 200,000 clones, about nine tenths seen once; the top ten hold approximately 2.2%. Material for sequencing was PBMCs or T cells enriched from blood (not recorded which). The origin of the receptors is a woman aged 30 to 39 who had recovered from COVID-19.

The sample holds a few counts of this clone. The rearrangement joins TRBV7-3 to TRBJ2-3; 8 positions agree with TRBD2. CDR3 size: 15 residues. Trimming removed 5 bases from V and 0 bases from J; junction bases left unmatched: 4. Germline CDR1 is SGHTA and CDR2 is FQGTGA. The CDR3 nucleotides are TGTGCCAGCAGCCCCCAGCGGGGGAGCACAGATACGCAGTATTTT. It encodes CASSPQRGSTDTQYF.

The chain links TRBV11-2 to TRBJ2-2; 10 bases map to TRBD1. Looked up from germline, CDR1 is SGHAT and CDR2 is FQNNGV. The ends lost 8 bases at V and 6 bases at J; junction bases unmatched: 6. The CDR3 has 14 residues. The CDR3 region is CASGKTGGSGELFF. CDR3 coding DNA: TGTGCCAGCGGGAAGACAGGGGGCTCCGGGGAGCTGTTTTTT.

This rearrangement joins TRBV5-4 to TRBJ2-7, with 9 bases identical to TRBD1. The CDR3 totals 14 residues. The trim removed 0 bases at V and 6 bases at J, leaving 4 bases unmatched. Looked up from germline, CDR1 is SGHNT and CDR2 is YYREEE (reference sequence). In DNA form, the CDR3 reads TGTGCCAGCAGCTTGGACAGGGGGCTAGTCGAGCAGTACTTC. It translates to CASSLDRGLVEQYF.

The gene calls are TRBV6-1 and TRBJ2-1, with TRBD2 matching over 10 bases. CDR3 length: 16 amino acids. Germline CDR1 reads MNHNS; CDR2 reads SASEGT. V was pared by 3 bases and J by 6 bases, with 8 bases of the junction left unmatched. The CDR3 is CASSDYIAGGSNEQFF. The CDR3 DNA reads TGTGCCAGCAGTGATTATATAGCGGGAGGTAGCAATGAGCAGTTCTTC.

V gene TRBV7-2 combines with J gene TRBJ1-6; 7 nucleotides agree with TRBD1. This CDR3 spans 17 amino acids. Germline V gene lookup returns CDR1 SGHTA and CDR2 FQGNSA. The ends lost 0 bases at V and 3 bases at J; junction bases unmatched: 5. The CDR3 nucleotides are TGTGCCAGCAGCTTAGCGCAGGGGGTAGGCTATAATTCACCCCTCCACTTT. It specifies CASSLAQGVGYNSPLHF.

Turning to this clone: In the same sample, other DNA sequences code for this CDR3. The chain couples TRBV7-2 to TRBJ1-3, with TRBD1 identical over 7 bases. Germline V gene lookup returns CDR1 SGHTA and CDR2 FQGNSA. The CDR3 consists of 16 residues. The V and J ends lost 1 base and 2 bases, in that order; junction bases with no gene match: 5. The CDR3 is CASSLGPTGAGNTIYF. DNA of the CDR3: TGTGCCAGCAGCTTAGGCCCTACAGGGGCTGGAAACACCATATATTTT.

The CDR3 bases are TGTGCCAGTAGTATTTCAGTCGGGGCGGGAGGGGTATACGAGCAGTACTTC. Its protein is CASSISVGAGGVYEQYF. The V and J genes are TRBV19 and TRBJ2-7, with 9 bases that match TRBD2. V shed 3 bases and J 4 bases; nucleotides not matched to a gene: 13. The germline CDR1 and CDR2 sequences are LNHDA and SQIVND (reference sequence). CDR3 length: 17 amino acids.

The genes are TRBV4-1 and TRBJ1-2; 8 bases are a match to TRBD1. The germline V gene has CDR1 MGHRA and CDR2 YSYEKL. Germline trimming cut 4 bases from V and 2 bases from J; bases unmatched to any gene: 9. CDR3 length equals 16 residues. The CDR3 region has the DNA TGCGCCAGCAGCCTGGGAGGGGACAGGAGAAACTATGGCTACACCTTC. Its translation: CASSLGGDRRNYGYTF.

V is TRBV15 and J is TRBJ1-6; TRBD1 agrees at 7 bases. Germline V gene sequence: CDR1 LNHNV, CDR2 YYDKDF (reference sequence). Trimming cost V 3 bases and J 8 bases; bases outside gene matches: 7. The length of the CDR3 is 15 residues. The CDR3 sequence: CATSSEGGLDSPLHF. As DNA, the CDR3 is TGTGCCACCAGCAGCGAAGGGGGCCTCGATTCACCCCTCCACTTT.

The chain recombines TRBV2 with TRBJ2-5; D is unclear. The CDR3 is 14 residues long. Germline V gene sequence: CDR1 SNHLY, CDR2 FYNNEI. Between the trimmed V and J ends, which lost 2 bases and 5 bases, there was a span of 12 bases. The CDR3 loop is CASSEPRGYETQYF. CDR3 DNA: TGTGCCAGCAGTGAACCTAGAGGTTACGAGACCCAGTACTTC.

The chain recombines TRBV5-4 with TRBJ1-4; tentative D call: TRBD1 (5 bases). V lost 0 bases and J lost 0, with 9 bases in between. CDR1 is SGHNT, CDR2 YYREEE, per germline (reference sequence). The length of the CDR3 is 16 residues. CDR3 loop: CASSLGWGATNEKLFF. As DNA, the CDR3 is TGTGCCAGCAGCTTGGGATGGGGCGCAACTAATGAAAAACTGTTTTTT.

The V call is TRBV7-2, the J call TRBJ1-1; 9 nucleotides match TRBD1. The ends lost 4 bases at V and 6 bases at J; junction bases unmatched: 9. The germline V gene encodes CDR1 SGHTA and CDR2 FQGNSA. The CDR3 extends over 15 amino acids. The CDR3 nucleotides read TGTGCCAGCAGCTCACACAGGGGGCATAAGGCTGAAGCTTTCTTT. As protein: CASSSHRGHKAEAFF.

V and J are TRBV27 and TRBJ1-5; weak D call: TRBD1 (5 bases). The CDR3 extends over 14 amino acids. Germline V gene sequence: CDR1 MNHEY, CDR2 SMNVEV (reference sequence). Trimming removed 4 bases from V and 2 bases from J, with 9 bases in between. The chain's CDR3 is CASSSGVRNQPQHF. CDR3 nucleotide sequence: TGTGCCAGCAGTTCGGGGGTTCGCAATCAGCCCCAGCATTTT.

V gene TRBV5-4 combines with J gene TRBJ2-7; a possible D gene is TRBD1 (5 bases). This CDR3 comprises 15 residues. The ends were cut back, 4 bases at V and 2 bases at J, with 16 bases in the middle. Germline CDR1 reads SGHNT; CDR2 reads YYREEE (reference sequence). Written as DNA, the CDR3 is TGTGCCAGCAGCCTACCGACAGATTTCCCCTACGAGCAGTACTTC. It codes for CASSLPTDFPYEQYF.

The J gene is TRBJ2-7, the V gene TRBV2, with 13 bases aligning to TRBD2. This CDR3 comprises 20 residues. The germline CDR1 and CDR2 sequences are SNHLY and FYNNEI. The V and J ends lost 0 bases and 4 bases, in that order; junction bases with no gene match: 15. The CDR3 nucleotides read TGTGCCAGCAGTGAAGCTTGGACAAAGGGACTAGCGGGAAACCCGTACGAGCAGTACTTC. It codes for CASSEAWTKGLAGNPYEQYF.

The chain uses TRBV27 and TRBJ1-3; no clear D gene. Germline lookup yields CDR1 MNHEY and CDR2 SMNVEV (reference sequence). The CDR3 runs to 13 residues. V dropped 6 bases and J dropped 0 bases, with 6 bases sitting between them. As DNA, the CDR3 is TGTGCCAGCAGGAGGGTCTCTGGAAACACCATATATTTT. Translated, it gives CASRRVSGNTIYF.

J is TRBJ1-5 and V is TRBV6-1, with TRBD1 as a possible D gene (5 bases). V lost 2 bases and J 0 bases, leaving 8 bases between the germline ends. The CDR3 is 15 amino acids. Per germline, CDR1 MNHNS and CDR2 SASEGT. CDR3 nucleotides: TGTGCCAGCAGTGAACGACAGATTAGCAATCAGCCCCAGCATTTT. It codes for CASSERQISNQPQHF.

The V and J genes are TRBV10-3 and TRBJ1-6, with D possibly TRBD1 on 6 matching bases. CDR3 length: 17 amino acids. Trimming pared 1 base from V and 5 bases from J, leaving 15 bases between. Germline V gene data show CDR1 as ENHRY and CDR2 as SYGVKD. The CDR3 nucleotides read TGTGCCATCAGTGAGTTCGACAGGCAGAGGGATAATTCACCCCTCCACTTT. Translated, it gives CAISEFDRQRDNSPLHF.

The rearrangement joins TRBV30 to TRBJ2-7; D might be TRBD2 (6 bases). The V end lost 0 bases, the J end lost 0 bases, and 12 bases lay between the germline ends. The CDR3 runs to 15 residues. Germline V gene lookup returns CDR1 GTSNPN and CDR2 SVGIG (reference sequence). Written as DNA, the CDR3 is TGTGCCTGGAGTGTACGAGAGACTAGCTCCTACGAGCAGTACTTC. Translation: CAWSVRETSSYEQYF.

CDR3 DNA: TGCGCCAGCAGCCCGAGGGGGGGTGCATATAATTCACCCCTCCACTTT. The encoded protein is CASSPRGGAYNSPLHF. The chain carries TRBV4-3 and TRBJ1-6; possible D gene TRBD1, 6 bases. Trimming took off 4 bases at V and 4 bases at J, with 14 bases between the two ends. CDR1 is LGHNA, CDR2 YSLEER, per germline. The length of the CDR3 is 16 residues.

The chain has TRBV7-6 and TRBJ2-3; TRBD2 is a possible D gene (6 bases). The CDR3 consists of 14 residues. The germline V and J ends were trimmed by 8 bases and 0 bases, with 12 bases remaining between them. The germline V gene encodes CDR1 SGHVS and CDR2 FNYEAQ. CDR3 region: CASLPGTSTDTQYF. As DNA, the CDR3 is TGTGCCAGCCTTCCCGGGACTAGCACAGATACGCAGTATTTT.

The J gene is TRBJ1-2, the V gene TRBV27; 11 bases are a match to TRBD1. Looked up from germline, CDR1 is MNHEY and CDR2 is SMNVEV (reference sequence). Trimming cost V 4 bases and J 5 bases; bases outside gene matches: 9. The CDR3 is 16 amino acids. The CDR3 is CASSSGTGGPIYGYTF. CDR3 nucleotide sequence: TGTGCCAGCAGTTCCGGGACAGGGGGACCTATTTATGGCTACACCTTC.

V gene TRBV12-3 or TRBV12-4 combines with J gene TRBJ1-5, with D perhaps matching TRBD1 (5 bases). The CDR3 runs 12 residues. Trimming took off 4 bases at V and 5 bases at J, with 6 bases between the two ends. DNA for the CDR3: TGTGCCAGCAGTTCAGGGTATCAGCCCCAGCATTTT. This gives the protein CASSSGYQPQHF.

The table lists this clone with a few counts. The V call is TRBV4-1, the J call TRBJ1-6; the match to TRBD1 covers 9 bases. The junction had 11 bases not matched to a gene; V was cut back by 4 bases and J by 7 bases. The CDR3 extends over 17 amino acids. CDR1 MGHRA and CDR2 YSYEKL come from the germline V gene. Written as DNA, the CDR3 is TGCGCCAGCAGCCGGCCGGGACAGGGCGTACCCAATTCACCCCTCCACTTT. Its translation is CASSRPGQGVPNSPLHF.

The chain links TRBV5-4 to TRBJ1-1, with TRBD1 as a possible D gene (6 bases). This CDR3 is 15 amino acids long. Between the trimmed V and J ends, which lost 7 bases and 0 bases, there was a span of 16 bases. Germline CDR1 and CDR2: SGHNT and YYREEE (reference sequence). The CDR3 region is CASVPGGRMNTEAFF. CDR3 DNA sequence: TGTGCCAGCGTTCCGGGGGGGCGAATGAACACTGAAGCTTTCTTT. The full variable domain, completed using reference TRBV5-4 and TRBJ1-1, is ETGVTQSPTHLIKTRGQQVTLRCSSQSGHNTVSWYQQALGQGPQFIFQYYREEENGRGNFPPRFSGLQFPNYSSELNVNALELDDSALYLCASVPGGRMNTEAFFGQGTRLTVV.

In DNA form, the CDR3 reads TGTGCCAGCAGCCAACCACAAGACTATGGCTACACCTTC. Its translation: CASSQPQDYGYTF. The rearrangement joins TRBV12-3 or TRBV12-4 to TRBJ1-2; D is unclear. The CDR3 contains 13 residues. V lost 6 bases and J lost 3, with 11 bases in between.

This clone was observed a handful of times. CDR3 in amino acids: CASKNIPGLDTEAFF. CDR3 sequence (DNA): TGTGCCAGTAAAAATATCCCAGGGCTCGACACTGAAGCTTTCTTT. This sequence joins TRBV19 and TRBJ1-1; D perhaps matches TRBD1 (5 bases). V was pared by 7 bases and J by 3 bases, with 18 bases between. This CDR3 region has 15 residues. Per the germline V gene, CDR1 is LNHDA and CDR2 is SQIVND (reference sequence).

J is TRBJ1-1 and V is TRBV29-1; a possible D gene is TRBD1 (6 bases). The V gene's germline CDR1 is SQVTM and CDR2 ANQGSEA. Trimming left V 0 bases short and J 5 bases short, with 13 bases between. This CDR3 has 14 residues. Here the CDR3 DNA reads TGCAGCGTTGAAGATAGACGAGGGGGAACTGAAGCTTTCTTT. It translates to CSVEDRRGGTEAFF.

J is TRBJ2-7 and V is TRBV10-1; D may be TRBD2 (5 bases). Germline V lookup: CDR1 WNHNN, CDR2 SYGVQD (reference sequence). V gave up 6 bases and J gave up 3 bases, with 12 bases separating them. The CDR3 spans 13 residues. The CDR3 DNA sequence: TGCGCCAGCAGCGCCCGAGGGCTCTACGAGCAGTACTTC. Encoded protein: CASSARGLYEQYF.

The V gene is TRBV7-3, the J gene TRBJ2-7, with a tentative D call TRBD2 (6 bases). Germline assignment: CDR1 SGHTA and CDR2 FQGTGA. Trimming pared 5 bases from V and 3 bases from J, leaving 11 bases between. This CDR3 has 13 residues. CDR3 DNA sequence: TGTGCCAGCAGCGAGGGACTGGGCTACGAGCAGTACTTC. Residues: CASSEGLGYEQYF.